The sequence of this TCR beta chain was determined in a study of blood T cell repertoires in COVID-19. Across the whole study: T cells, B-cell-depleted T cells, or PBMCs supplied cDNA or gDNA.

The CDR3 contains 15 residues. V lost 5 bases and J 2 bases, leaving 12 bases between the germline ends. Germline CDR1 is SEHNR and CDR2 is FQNEAQ (reference sequence). Assay: immunoSEQ multiplex PCR; the TCRdb copy retains only in-frame clones and omits some. Among 60,000 to 90,000 clones listed, around nine tenths were seen once. The gene calls are TRBV7-9 and TRBJ2-2, with unresolved D. The sequenced sample was peripheral blood. The TCR comes from a woman at least 80 years old with acute or convalescent COVID-19. The CDR3: CASSIMATNTGELFF. The CDR3 region has the DNA TGTGCCAGCAGCATCATGGCGACAAACACCGGGGAGCTGTTTTTT.